This is a list of T cell receptor beta chains from one sample in a study of post-analysis software for immune sequencing data. Each CDR3 protein is one row after TCRdb ran MiXCR on the PCR reads. The table records 430,000 or so distinct CDR3 sequences, about 39% of them present only once. Sample: blood. Receptor source: a girl aged 2 to 10 with multiple sclerosis. Both conserved end residues are trimmed from each CDR3. The order of the fields is V gene, CDR3 protein.

v_call: TRBV12-3/TRBV12-4; cdr3_aa: ASTPGQGQGYT
v_call: TRBV5-1; cdr3_aa: ASSLSGQLGTQY
v_call: TRBV5-1; cdr3_aa: ASSQATGQETQY
v_call: TRBV20-1; cdr3_aa: SARDLAGGPYEQY
v_call: TRBV7-2; cdr3_aa: ASSPLGLAGADEQY
v_call: TRBV5-1; cdr3_aa: TSSLWDGRLLYNEQF
v_call: TRBV7-2; cdr3_aa: ASSSLGSPREQY
v_call: TRBV29-1; cdr3_aa: SVDSRIGRTF
v_call: TRBV4-3; cdr3_aa: ASSHATSSGPYNEQF
v_call: TRBV2; cdr3_aa: ASSTLEQLYEQY
v_call: TRBV9; cdr3_aa: ASSVAPVRSTNEKLF
v_call: TRBV6-5; cdr3_aa: ASSYFGPATNEKLF
v_call: TRBV24-1; cdr3_aa: ATSAPGTGRETQY
v_call: TRBV3-1; cdr3_aa: ASSQGYFNEQF
v_call: TRBV20-1; cdr3_aa: SAPGLAGVSYEQY
v_call: TRBV6-5; cdr3_aa: ASSREGTGLDTQY
v_call: TRBV20-1; cdr3_aa: SVGHTYEQY
v_call: TRBV16; cdr3_aa: ASSQSGLVGQPQH
v_call: TRBV7-2; cdr3_aa: ASTPLAGGPDTQY
v_call: TRBV3-1; cdr3_aa: ASSQDLGGDQPQH
v_call: TRBV29-1; cdr3_aa: SGLTGVYTEAF
v_call: TRBV7-9; cdr3_aa: AVQGSGKGSQETQY
v_call: TRBV5-1; cdr3_aa: ASGGQAPGDGYT
v_call: TRBV6-6; cdr3_aa: ASSASTEAF
v_call: TRBV28; cdr3_aa: ASSHGTGSFRTGELF
v_call: TRBV7-9; cdr3_aa: ASTPWGFNEQF
v_call: TRBV27; cdr3_aa: ASSLPGGQETQY
v_call: TRBV6-2/TRBV6-3; cdr3_aa: ASSYQSETQY
v_call: TRBV29-1; cdr3_aa: SGRDSGYEQY
v_call: TRBV5-1; cdr3_aa: ASSLVRQGRYNEQF
v_call: TRBV27; cdr3_aa: ASASWLAGRNEQF
v_call: TRBV5-1; cdr3_aa: ASSLAAGTGAYEQY
v_call: TRBV6-2/TRBV6-3; cdr3_aa: ASSWGGGRSTDTQY
v_call: TRBV19; cdr3_aa: ASSIGDREGDTQY
v_call: TRBV5-6; cdr3_aa: ASTIGEGFGETQY
v_call: TRBV29-1; cdr3_aa: SVGLRDEQF
v_call: TRBV11-2; cdr3_aa: ASSARTNSNQPQH
v_call: TRBV7-3; cdr3_aa: ASSLVGGGAGTSRNEQF
v_call: TRBV12-3/TRBV12-4; cdr3_aa: ASSFEGGIGQPQH
v_call: TRBV11-1; cdr3_aa: ASSGIGTYEQY
v_call: TRBV27; cdr3_aa: ASSSGFWQGENYGYT
v_call: TRBV29-1; cdr3_aa: SVEISTGFEQF
v_call: TRBV9; cdr3_aa: ASSVFGAWGQETQY
v_call: TRBV11-2; cdr3_aa: ASSAGTSGGATDTQY
v_call: TRBV7-9; cdr3_aa: ASGQTTDTQY
v_call: TRBV27; cdr3_aa: ASSLFMNTEAF
v_call: TRBV4-1; cdr3_aa: ASSVDRTRQETQY
v_call: TRBV29-1; cdr3_aa: SVTPPLAGGETQY
v_call: TRBV15; cdr3_aa: ATSRDLGGFHEQY
v_call: TRBV20-1; cdr3_aa: SARGKGRSYEQY